This T cell receptor beta chain was captured by sequencing in a study of human versus mouse CDR3 diversity and MHC coevolution. Turning to the study itself: Reportedly, immunoSEQ detects one in 200,000 T cells with minimized PCR bias. Between roughly 5.5 x 10^6 and 1.8 x 10^7 valid reads came from each sample. Points from the study as a whole: Compared with mice, human CDR3s carried more deletions and insertions on average.

About this clone: What it binds is unknown.

This table comes from immunoSEQ multiplex PCR, and its TCRdb copy is limited to in-frame clones, with some not included. The repertoire holds about 77,000 clones, with approximately 90% as singletons. Cells were CD45RO-negative CD62L-positive naive CD4 T cells sorted from PBMCs. This CDR3 is built from 15 residues. CDR1 is KGHSH, CDR2 LQKENI, per germline. Trimming left V 4 bases short and J 4 bases short, with 14 bases between. The clonotype was recovered from a person aged 30-70 years in good health. Sequenced: naive CD4+ T cells from blood. Indicated subset: CD45RO-negative CD62L-positive naive CD4 T cells. The chain carries TRBV18 and TRBJ2-1, with D tentatively TRBD1 (7 bases). The CDR3 region is CASSLGRGEYNEQFF. CDR3 in DNA: TGTGCCAGCTCACTAGGCAGGGGGGAATACAATGAGCAGTTCTTC.